The sequence of this T cell receptor beta chain was determined in a study of memory CD4+ T cells and cytomegalovirus serostatus. Single viable CD3+CD4+CD8-CD45RO+ cells were sorted as the memory CD4+ T cells. The V gene's germline CDR1 is MDHEN and CDR2 SYDVKM. The CDR3 spans 16 residues. With V trimmed by 3 bases and J by 6 bases, 8 bases remained unmatched. Using immunoSEQ multiplex PCR, the repertoire was profiled, and TCRdb retains in-frame clones only, with some absent. The sample lists some 50,000 clones, about 80% occurring once. Sequencing was done on a sample of memory CD4+ T cells from blood. The TCR comes from an adult in good health and CMV-seronegative. The chain joins TRBV28 to TRBJ1-5; TRBD1 aligns across 10 bases. In DNA, the CDR3 is TGTGCCAGCAGTTTTGTCGGGACAGGGGTATTTCAGCCCCAGCATTTT. Amino acids: CASSFVGTGVFQPQHF. Together with reference TRBV28 and TRBJ1-5, the CDR3 gives the full variable domain: DVKVTQSSRYLVKRTGEKVFLECVQDMDHENMFWYRQDPGLGLRLIYFSYDVKMKEKGDIPEGYSVSREKKERFSLILESASTNQTSMYLCASSFVGTGVFQPQHFGDGTRLSIL.